This T cell receptor (beta chain) was observed in a study of identical twins. Study-wide results and caveats: Twin-shared out-of-frame alpha sequences showed excess low generation probability.

The CDR3 has 14 residues. Deletions cut 4 bases from V and 4 bases from J, with 12 bases between. The germline gives CDR1 SNHLY, CDR2 FYNNEI. MiXCR was run by TCRdb on the 5' RACE reads, yielding one entry per CDR3 protein. Of 200,000 to 300,000 distinct CDR3 sequences in the sample, 7.5% are singletons; the top ten hold less than 6.5%. Comments on this clonotype: What it binds is unknown.

These sequences were also reported in another study, on yellow fever vaccine responses in identical twins.

Sequencing used CD8+ T cells sorted from blood. V is TRBV2 and J is TRBJ2-3; tentatively, D is TRBD2 (5 bases). The receptor was derived from a woman aged 18 to 35 in good health. CDR3 sequence reads: CASSVQTIPDTQYF. CDR3 DNA sequence: TGTGCCAGCAGTGTCCAGACTATCCCAGATACGCAGTATTTT.